A selection of T cell receptor beta chains follows, all from one sample in a study of molecular identifiers for immune sequencing clone quantification. From the PCR reads, TCRdb called clonotypes with MiXCR, one entry per CDR3 protein. The sample lists about 640,000 distinct CDR3 sequences, just under 20% occurring once. The material sequenced was naive CD8+ T cells from blood, with Jurkat cell RNA spiked in. The receptors come from a human donor in good health. Some libraries in this study had Jurkat cell RNA spiked in. CDR3s include the opening cysteine and the closing phenylalanine or tryptophan. D genes are given only for firm matches. Rows give clone size only sometimes, using once, few, many, or a class for an expanded clone.

TRBV14	TRBJ2-7	many	TRBD2	TGTGCCAGCAGCCAAGGTGGCGGGAGGTACGAGCAGTACTTC	CASSQGGGRYEQYF
TRBV9	TRBJ1-2	many	TRBD1	TGTGCCAGCAGCGGGTACAGGGGTACTGGCTACACCTTC	CASSGYRGTGYTF
TRBV9	TRBJ2-3	many	.	TGTGCCAGCAGCCCGGCAGACCCAGATACGCAGTATTTT	CASSPADPDTQYF
TRBV3-1	TRBJ2-3	many	TRBD2	TGTGCAGCGGGAGCGCCAGATACGCAGTATTTT	CAAGAPDTQYF
TRBV5-5	TRBJ2-7	many	.	TGTGCCAGCATAAAAACAGGGGGACTATCCTACGAGCAGTACTTC	CASIKTGGLSYEQYF
TRBV11-3	TRBJ2-1	few	.	TGTGCCAGCAGCCAAGAGACAGATGAGCAGTTCTTC	CASSQETDEQFF
TRBV4-3	TRBJ2-1	many	TRBD2	TGCGCCAGCAGCCAAGACCCCTTAACCGGCGGGAGTAGGAATGAGCAGTTCTTC	CASSQDPLTGGSRNEQFF
TRBV7-9	TRBJ2-1	many	.	TGTGCCAGCAGCTTAGATACTTTTGAGCAGTTCTTC	CASSLDTFEQFF
TRBV4-1	TRBJ1-1	many	.	TGCGCCAGCAGCCAGACCGATATAATGAACACTGAAGCTTTCTTT	CASSQTDIMNTEAFF
TRBV5-1	TRBJ2-1	many	.	TGCGCCAGCAGCTCGGATCTGGGAGCGGAGTACAATGAGCAGTTCTTC	CASSSDLGAEYNEQFF
TRBV4-3	TRBJ1-5	many	TRBD1	TGCGCCAGCAGCCAATCTAGGGACAGCCAGCCCCAGCATTTT	CASSQSRDSQPQHF
TRBV2	TRBJ1-1	many	.	TGTGCCAGCAGTGAGGATGGCAGGAGAAACACTGAAGCTTTCTTT	CASSEDGRRNTEAFF
TRBV27	TRBJ1-6	few	.	TGTGCCAGCAGTTTCCCAGATTCACCCCTCCACTTT	CASSFPDSPLHF
TRBV7-9	TRBJ1-1	many	.	TGTGCCAGCAGCCCAATGGGGGGGCCGAACACTGAAGCTTTCTTT	CASSPMGGPNTEAFF
TRBV4-1	TRBJ2-3	many	.	TGCGCCAGCAGCCAAGATTTAGCAACAGATACGCAGTATTTT	CASSQDLATDTQYF
TRBV5-8	TRBJ1-5	.	TRBD1	TGTGCCAGCAGCCCGGGACAGGGGTTTAATCAGCCCCAGCATTTT	CASSPGQGFNQPQHF
TRBV7-3	TRBJ2-1	few	.	TGTGCCAGCAGCAAACAGGGCACCGATGAGCAGTTCTTC	CASSKQGTDEQFF
TRBV6-5	TRBJ2-7	many	.	TGTGCCAGCAGTTCCTACGGATCCGGGGGAGAGCAGTACTTC	CASSSYGSGGEQYF
TRBV10-3	TRBJ2-5	many	.	TGTGCCATCAGTGAGTCGGCAGGGCGCCAAGAGACCCAGTACTTC	CAISESAGRQETQYF
TRBV7-3	TRBJ2-3	many	TRBD2	TGTGCCAGCAGCGTCGGGACTAGCGGGAGAAGAACAGATACGCAGTATTTT	CASSVGTSGRRTDTQYF
TRBV27	TRBJ1-4	many	.	TGTGCCAGCGGGAATTCGGGTGCCCGCCGCCTAGAAAAACTGTTTTTT	CASGNSGARRLEKLFF
TRBV29-1	TRBJ2-2	many	.	TGCAGCGTTGAAGAGGGCGGGATAGCCGGGGAGCTGTTTTTT	CSVEEGGIAGELFF
TRBV7-2	TRBJ1-2	few	.	TGTGCCAGCAGCTCAGGAACAGTGAGCTATGGCTACACCTTC	CASSSGTVSYGYTF
TRBV24-1	TRBJ2-2	few	.	TGTGCCACCAGTGAGGGCGGAGGGGCCGGGGAGCTGTTTTTT	CATSEGGGAGELFF
TRBV4-3	TRBJ1-5	many	.	TGCGCCAGCAGCCAAGATGCGGGCCCAACTCAGCCCCAGCATTTT	CASSQDAGPTQPQHF
TRBV6-5	TRBJ1-4	many	TRBD1	TGTGCCAGCAAACCCGGACAGGGGTATGAAAAACTGTTTTTT	CASKPGQGYEKLFF
TRBV27	TRBJ2-7	once	TRBD2	TGTGCCAGCAGTAGACTAGCGGGAGGAAGGGGAGCCTACAATGAGCAGTACTTC	CASSRLAGGRGAYNEQYF
TRBV7-2	TRBJ1-6	many	TRBD1	TGTGCCAGCAGCTTAATGGACAGGGAGTCCTATAATTCACCCCTCCACTTT	CASSLMDRESYNSPLHF
TRBV28	TRBJ2-7	many	.	TGTGCCAGCAGTTTCCGGAACTCCTACGAGCAGTACTTC	CASSFRNSYEQYF
TRBV4-2	TRBJ2-2	many	.	TGTGCCAGCAGTCAGACCGGGGAGCTGTTTTTT	CASSQTGELFF
TRBV7-7	TRBJ2-1	.	TRBD2	TGTGCTAGCAGCGCTAGCGGGATGACTGAGCAGTTCTTC	CASSASGMTEQFF